A selection of T cell receptor beta chains follows, all from one sample in a study of PD-L1 blockade in urothelial cancer. The protocol was immunoSEQ multiplex PCR, while the TCRdb copy is restricted to in-frame clones and leaves out a portion. Among roughly 130,000 clones listed, 70% to 85% were seen once. This sample comprised PBMCs, obtained around atezolizumab (anti-PD-L1) treatment. The receptors here all came from a man aged 50 to 60 with urothelial cancer. CDR3s include the opening cysteine and the closing phenylalanine or tryptophan. The order of the fields is J gene, V gene, D gene, CDR3 protein. A D gene is named only where the DNA matches it firmly.

J gene: TRBJ1-1; V gene: TRBV9; D gene: TRBD1; CDR3 protein: CASSVDPGGTEAFF
J gene: TRBJ1-6; V gene: TRBV5-1; D gene: TRBD1; CDR3 protein: CASSKGTGDYNSPLHF
J gene: TRBJ1-3; V gene: TRBV30; D gene: TRBD1; CDR3 protein: CAWSTGTVSGNTIYF
J gene: TRBJ2-2; V gene: TRBV28; D gene: TRBD1; CDR3 protein: CASSLWDRGRGELFF
J gene: TRBJ1-1; V gene: TRBV19; D gene: TRBD1; CDR3 protein: CASRKTGKNTEAFF
J gene: TRBJ1-1; V gene: TRBV4-2; D gene: -; CDR3 protein: CASSQAFAVNTEAFF
J gene: TRBJ2-3; V gene: TRBV29-1; D gene: TRBD1; CDR3 protein: CSDRTGSTDTQYF
J gene: TRBJ2-7; V gene: TRBV28; D gene: TRBD2; CDR3 protein: CASDSGRVSYEQYF
J gene: TRBJ2-1; V gene: TRBV27; D gene: -; CDR3 protein: CASSLLNEQFF
J gene: TRBJ2-7; V gene: TRBV6-6; D gene: TRBD2; CDR3 protein: CASSPPSGGSYEQYF
J gene: TRBJ2-1; V gene: TRBV6-1; D gene: TRBD2; CDR3 protein: CASVTSGSRNEQFF
J gene: TRBJ2-5; V gene: TRBV28; D gene: TRBD2; CDR3 protein: CASSLGGRVETQYF
J gene: TRBJ2-2; V gene: TRBV30; D gene: -; CDR3 protein: CAWSPFPAGELFF
J gene: TRBJ2-7; V gene: TRBV5-4; D gene: TRBD1; CDR3 protein: CASSLGPGQGSGEQYF
J gene: TRBJ2-3; V gene: TRBV2; D gene: TRBD1; CDR3 protein: CASSEQGTGTDTQYF
J gene: TRBJ2-7; V gene: TRBV5-1; D gene: TRBD1; CDR3 protein: CASKDGTGTYEQYF
J gene: TRBJ2-7; V gene: TRBV28; D gene: -; CDR3 protein: CASSDNYEQYF